One T cell receptor (beta chain) is described in this entry. The assay was immunoSEQ multiplex PCR, and TCRdb's table has in-frame clones only and misses some. Of about 270,000 clones in the sample, around 87% are singletons; the top ten hold over 2%. These data originate in a study of blood T cell repertoires in COVID-19. Study-wide context: T cells, B-cell-depleted T cells, or PBMCs provided the cDNA or gDNA that served as material.

The germline CDR1 and CDR2 sequences are SGHAT and FQNNGV. V was pared by 2 bases and J by 4 bases, with 17 bases between. The CDR3 sequence is 16 residues long. The sample taken for sequencing was PBMCs or T cells enriched from blood (not recorded which). The V gene is TRBV11-2, the J gene TRBJ2-5, with D tentatively TRBD2 (5 bases). This TCR came from a woman between 18 and 29 years old who had recovered from COVID-19. DNA for the CDR3: TGTGCCAGCAGCTTATCGGGAACGGGTTGGGGAGAGACCCAGTACTTC. This gives the protein CASSLSGTGWGETQYF.